These T cell receptor beta chains were read from a single sample in a study of T cell responses to AZD1222 COVID-19 vaccine. This table comes from immunoSEQ multiplex PCR, and its TCRdb copy is limited to in-frame clones, with some not included. The sample has 200,000 to 300,000 clones; 85% to 95% are singletons. Sequencing was performed on peripheral blood, taken on day 0 of AZD1222 vaccination. Receptor source: an adult in good health. Both conserved end residues are part of each CDR3. D genes are given only for firm matches. Some rows mark clone size as missing; the rest say once, few, many or name a class of expanded clone.

V gene	J gene	D gene	CDR3 length	clone size	CDR3 protein	CDR3 DNA
TRBV5-6	TRBJ2-1	TRBD2	15	-	CASSYGLAGANEQFF	TGTGCCAGCAGCTACGGACTAGCGGGAGCCAATGAGCAGTTCTTC
TRBV5-5	TRBJ1-2	TRBD1	15	-	CASSLVDRGGYGYTF	TGTGCCAGCAGCTTGGTGGACAGGGGGGGATATGGCTACACCTTC
TRBV28	TRBJ2-7	-	15	once	CASSGSYQGSYEQYF	TGTGCCAGCAGCGGAAGTTACCAGGGGAGCTACGAGCAGTACTTC
TRBV4-3	TRBJ1-1	-	16	once	CASSQDQGRADTEAFF	TGCGCCAGCAGCCAAGATCAGGGTCGCGCAGACACTGAAGCTTTCTTT
TRBV13	TRBJ2-1	TRBD1	16	-	CASSLSGLGGGNEQFF	TGTGCCAGCAGCTTATCGGGTCTAGGGGGCGGCAATGAGCAGTTCTTC
TRBV9	TRBJ2-1	-	14	-	CASSVRADNNEQFF	TGTGCCAGCAGCGTAAGAGCCGACAACAATGAGCAGTTCTTC
TRBV20-1	TRBJ2-7	-	10	-	CSAIGAEQYF	TGCAGTGCCATCGGGGCCGAGCAGTACTTC
TRBV9	TRBJ2-1	-	15	-	CASSVGPSSYNEQFF	TGTGCCAGCAGCGTGGGACCCAGCTCCTACAATGAGCAGTTCTTC
TRBV7-2	TRBJ2-1	-	14	-	CASTLQAGFDEQFF	TGTGCCAGCACCCTCCAGGCGGGTTTCGATGAGCAGTTCTTC
TRBV5-4	TRBJ1-6	-	16	-	CASSPSPGLLDSPLHF	TGTGCCAGCAGCCCAAGCCCGGGACTTCTTGATTCACCCCTCCACTTT
TRBV28	TRBJ2-7	-	11	-	CASSARYEQYF	TGTGCCAGCAGTGCCCGTTACGAGCAGTACTTC
TRBV6-2/TRBV6-3	TRBJ1-1	TRBD1	17	once	CASSYGQEKSWNTEAFF	TGTGCCAGCAGTTACGGACAGGAAAAATCGTGGAACACTGAAGCTTTCTTT
TRBV5-8	TRBJ1-5	-	17	-	CASSLAVQARASRPQHF	TGTGCCAGCAGCTTGGCCGTTCAGGCCAGGGCGTCGCGGCCCCAGCATTTT
TRBV2	TRBJ1-2	TRBD1	12	few	CASTITGDGYTF	TGTGCCAGCACGATCACAGGGGACGGCTACACCTTC
TRBV2	TRBJ1-1	-	12	-	CASSDQLAEAFF	TGTGCCAGCAGTGACCAGTTAGCTGAAGCTTTCTTT
TRBV6-5	TRBJ1-4	-	14	-	CASSPTLASEKLFF	TGTGCCAGCAGTCCTACCCTGGCCAGTGAAAAACTGTTTTTT
TRBV7-2	TRBJ2-7	TRBD2	15	-	CASSLGASGSYEQYF	TGTGCCAGCAGCTTAGGGGCTAGCGGGAGCTACGAGCAGTACTTC